What follows are 26 T cell receptor beta chains derived from one specimen sequenced in a study of T cell changes during pregnancy in multiple sclerosis (dated by TCRdb to between 2018 and 2021). The library was built by means of the immunoSEQ multiplex PCR assay. This is the immuneACCESS table as TCRdb keeps it, with only in-frame sequences that have V and J called. A part of the clones is gone; compared with another copy, unresolved V genes explain less than half, and the rest is unexplained. Recorded for this sample are fewer than 140,000 clones; roughly 90% of them occurred a single time. The ten largest clonotypes hold 1.5% to 2% of the sample. The starting material was peripheral blood, obtained after pregnancy. The origin of the receptors is a female donor with multiple sclerosis, enrolled in a pregnancy study.

The J gene is TRBJ2-1, the V gene TRBV7-9; 13 nucleotides line up with TRBD2. Germline CDR1 reads SEHNR; CDR2 reads FQNEAQ (reference sequence). CDR3 length: 18 amino acids. The trim removed 5 bases at V and 8 bases at J, leaving 15 bases unmatched. The DNA of the CDR3 is TGTGCCAGCAGCAGACGAAGAACGGGGACTAGCGGGAACTATGAGCAGTTCTTC. This gives the protein CASSRRRTGTSGNYEQFF.

The J gene is TRBJ2-7, the V gene TRBV5-6; 10 bases map to TRBD1. Germline assignment: CDR1 SGHDT and CDR2 YYEEEE. V trimming: 6 bases; J trimming: 5 bases; junction bases outside the gene matches: 8. The CDR3 has 14 amino acids. As DNA, the CDR3 is TGTGCCAGCACCCCCGCGGGACAGGGGCACGAGCAGTACTTC. Protein product: CASTPAGQGHEQYF.

The chain has TRBV5-1 and TRBJ1-6; 10 positions match TRBD1. The CDR3 extends over 14 amino acids. Germline CDR1 reads SGHRS; CDR2 reads YFSETQ. V trimming: 4 bases; J trimming: 6 bases; junction bases outside the gene matches: 1. The CDR3 is CASSRDRGNSPLHF. For the CDR3, the DNA is TGCGCCAGCAGCAGGGACAGGGGTAATTCACCCCTCCACTTT.

This chain uses TRBV14 with TRBJ1-2; no definite D call. Per germline, CDR1 SGHDN and CDR2 FVKESK. V gave up 4 bases and J gave up 8 bases, with 14 bases separating them. CDR3 length: 13 residues. CDR3 bases: TGTGCCAGCAGCCTTACCTTAGGAGGGGGCTACACCTTC. It translates to CASSLTLGGGYTF.

As concerns this clone: At one end, the junction sequence differs from germline, possibly due to a read error. The rearrangement uses TRBV19 and TRBJ1-1; 8 positions match TRBD1. Germline CDR1 reads LNHDA; CDR2 reads SQIVND (reference sequence). CDR3 size: 14 residues. The chain's CDR3 is CASTTDRANAEAFF. The CDR3 nucleotides read TGTGCCAGTACCACGGACAGGGCGAACGCTGAAGCTTTCTTT.

In its sample, this clone was seen once. The V call is TRBV27, the J call TRBJ2-7, with D possibly TRBD2 on 6 matching bases. Trimming took 3 bases from V and 4 from J, leaving 13 bases between them. This CDR3 comprises 14 residues. Germline V lookup: CDR1 MNHEY, CDR2 SMNVEV (reference sequence). The DNA of the CDR3 is TGTGCCAGCAGTTTGGTCGGGGGAAGGTACGAGCAGTACTTC. It encodes CASSLVGGRYEQYF.

The rearrangement links TRBV30 to TRBJ1-2, with a weak D call TRBD1 (6 bases). The CDR3 has 13 residues. Germline V gives CDR1 GTSNPN, CDR2 SVGIG (reference sequence). Trimming shortened V by 3 bases and J by 1 base, and 9 bases separated the two germline ends. The CDR3 region is CAWRSDSNYGYTF. The CDR3 coding sequence is TGTGCCTGGAGATCGGACAGTAACTATGGCTACACCTTC.

The chain combines TRBV30 with TRBJ2-7; TRBD1 aligns across 7 bases. The ends lost 7 bases at V and 6 bases at J; junction bases unmatched: 6. CDR1 and CDR2 (germline): GTSNPN, SVGIG (reference sequence). This CDR3 contains 11 residues. The DNA for the CDR3 is TGTGCCTTCGCCGGGACAGCCGAGCAGTACTTC. It yields the protein CAFAGTAEQYF.

The chain uses TRBV5-1 and TRBJ2-2; D unclear. CDR3 size: 16 residues. V shed 0 bases and J shed 1 base, with 10 bases lying between them. Looked up from germline, CDR1 is SGHRS and CDR2 is YFSETQ. The CDR3 sequence is CASSLESGLNTGELFF. The CDR3 DNA is TGCGCCAGCAGCTTGGAATCGGGTTTGAACACCGGGGAGCTGTTTTTT.

The rearrangement uses TRBV6-5 and TRBJ1-1, with D unclear. CDR1 is MNHEY, CDR2 SVGAGI, per germline. V lost 4 bases and J 3 bases, leaving 6 bases between the germline ends. This CDR3 has 12 amino acids. CDR3 protein: CASSSRDTEAFF. The CDR3 DNA is TGTGCCAGCAGTTCGCGGGACACTGAAGCTTTCTTT.

This chain uses TRBV2 with TRBJ2-1, with 9 positions matching TRBD2. Germline CDR1 and CDR2: SNHLY and FYNNEI. Trimming at V came to 7 bases and at J to 7 bases, leaving 17 bases not matched to a gene. The CDR3 runs to 17 residues. Here the CDR3 DNA reads TGTGCCAGCACCGGCAGGGCAGGGACTAGCTTCGGTAATGAGCAGTTCTTC. Residues: CASTGRAGTSFGNEQFF.

This chain uses TRBV14 with TRBJ2-1; 11 bases fit TRBD2. There are 15 residues in the CDR3. Germline CDR1 is SGHDN and CDR2 is FVKESK. V lost 2 bases and J lost 7; bases outside the gene matches: 4. In DNA, the CDR3 is TGTGCCAGCAGCCAACTAGCGGGGGGTTCAAATGAGCAGTTCTTC. This sequence encodes CASSQLAGGSNEQFF.

The chain combines TRBV2 with TRBJ2-1; D ambiguous. The CDR3 has 11 residues. Trimming removed 6 bases at V and 6 bases at J, with 6 bases between. Germline values: CDR1 SNHLY, CDR2 FYNNEI. The CDR3 nucleotides are TGTGCCAGCAGCGTCCTCAATGAGCAGTTCTTC. Amino acids: CASSVLNEQFF. Supplemented by reference TRBV2 and TRBJ2-1, the full variable domain reads EPEVTQTPSHQVTQMGQEVILRCVPISNHLYFYWYRQILGQKVEFLVSFYNNEISEKSEIFDDQFSVERPDGSNFTLKIRSTKLEDSAMYFCASSVLNEQFFGPGTRLTVL.

The genes are TRBV15 and TRBJ2-2; TRBD2 aligns across 8 bases. CDR3 size: 15 residues. The V segment lost 2 bases and the J segment 6 bases; nucleotides outside the gene matches: 5. The germline V gene has CDR1 LNHNV and CDR2 YYDKDF (reference sequence). The CDR3 sequence: CATSRQPGLAGELFF. The CDR3 bases are TGTGCCACCAGCAGACAGCCGGGACTAGCCGGGGAGCTGTTTTTT.

This sequence joins TRBV11-3 and TRBJ2-5; tentatively, D is TRBD1 (5 bases). The CDR3 is made up of 13 amino acids. Trimming shortened V by 5 bases and J by 1 base, and 8 bases separated the two germline ends. In germline, CDR1 is SGHNT, CDR2 YENEEA. CDR3 DNA: TGTGCCAGCAGCATCGACAGCCAAGAGACCCAGTACTTC. It specifies CASSIDSQETQYF.

This rearrangement joins TRBV20-1 to TRBJ2-1; D remains ambiguous. Trimming cost V 6 bases and J 7 bases, with 10 bases left between them. Germline V lookup: CDR1 DFQATT, CDR2 SNEGSKA (reference sequence). The CDR3 spans 11 residues. CDR3 coding DNA: TGCAGTGCCTCGTTACGGAATGAGCAGTTCTTC. Translating it yields CSASLRNEQFF.

J is TRBJ1-4 and V is TRBV28; a possible D gene is TRBD1 (5 bases). Germline lookup yields CDR1 MDHEN and CDR2 SYDVKM. The ends were cut back, 6 bases at V and 3 bases at J, with 17 bases in the middle. CDR3 length: 16 residues. The CDR3 loop reads CASSQVGRGSNEKLFF. The DNA of the CDR3 is TGTGCCAGCAGCCAAGTCGGCCGGGGGTCTAATGAAAAACTGTTTTTT.

The chain carries TRBV5-1 and TRBJ1-2; TRBD1 agrees at 8 bases. Trimming cost V 3 bases and J 0 bases; bases outside gene matches: 4. The CDR3 is 15 amino acids. Germline CDR1 reads SGHRS; CDR2 reads YFSETQ. This CDR3 is CASSSDRGSNYGYTF. The DNA for the CDR3 is TGCGCCAGCAGCTCCGACAGGGGATCTAACTATGGCTACACCTTC.

The rearrangement uses TRBV5-4 and TRBJ1-2; 7 nucleotides line up with TRBD1. This CDR3 is 15 amino acids long. Germline CDR1 and CDR2: SGHNT and YYREEE (reference sequence). The V and J ends lost 3 bases and 8 bases, in that order; junction bases with no gene match: 13. The DNA of the CDR3 is TGTGCCAGCAGCTCCCACCTCGCAGCAGGGGGAGGCTACACCTTC. Its translation is CASSSHLAAGGGYTF.

The chain links TRBV27 to TRBJ2-7, with a tentative D call TRBD2 (5 bases). The CDR3 is 13 residues long. Germline V CDR1 and CDR2: MNHEY, SMNVEV (reference sequence). The V end lost 11 bases, the J end lost 4 bases, and 18 bases lay between the germline ends. The CDR3 DNA reads TGTGCCCCCCATCCGGGGTCGCCTTACGAGCAGTACTTC. Translated: CAPHPGSPYEQYF.

The chain has TRBV28 and TRBJ1-1; 9 bases match TRBD1. Per the germline V gene, CDR1 is MDHEN and CDR2 is SYDVKM. V was pared by 3 bases and J by 11 bases, with 13 bases of the junction left unmatched. The CDR3 totals 15 residues. DNA for the CDR3: TGTGCCAGCAGTTTCTTACCGGGACAGGGCTTGCGGGCTTTCTTT. Its translation: CASSFLPGQGLRAFF.

This rearrangement joins TRBV7-8 to TRBJ2-3, with TRBD1 as a possible D gene (5 bases). V was cut by 5 bases and J by 3 bases, with 18 bases left in between. The CDR3 is made up of 16 amino acids. Germline assignment: CDR1 SGHVS and CDR2 FQNEAQ. DNA of the CDR3: TGTGCCAGCAGCCAAACAACAGGATCAGGGACAGATACGCAGTATTTT. It is translated as CASSQTTGSGTDTQYF. The whole variable domain, filled in from reference TRBV7-8 and TRBJ2-3, reads GAGVSQSPRYKVAKRGQDVALRCDPISGHVSLFWYQQALGQGPEFLTYFQNEAQLDKSGLPSDRFFAERPEGSVSTLKIQRTQQEDSAVYLCASSQTTGSGTDTQYFGPGTRLTVL.

This chain joins TRBV27 and TRBJ2-5; possibly TRBD1 for D (6 bases). CDR3 size: 13 residues. Germline V CDR1 and CDR2: MNHEY, SMNVEV (reference sequence). V gave up 5 bases and J gave up 7 bases, with 14 bases separating them. The CDR3 DNA reads as TGTGCCAGCAGTAGGACAGAGTCTAGGACCCAGTACTTC. This sequence encodes CASSRTESRTQYF.

This clone was seen a few times. This chain links TRBV2 with TRBJ1-1; the D is unclear. Per germline, CDR1 SNHLY and CDR2 FYNNEI. The CDR3 extends over 11 amino acids. The V end was cut by 4 bases, the J end by 3 bases, with 3 bases between. The CDR3 nucleotides are TGTGCCAGCAGTGCCTACACTGAAGCTTTCTTT. Encoded protein: CASSAYTEAFF. The full variable domain, its missing parts supplied by reference TRBV2 and TRBJ1-1, is EPEVTQTPSHQVTQMGQEVILRCVPISNHLYFYWYRQILGQKVEFLVSFYNNEISEKSEIFDDQFSVERPDGSNFTLKIRSTKLEDSAMYFCASSAYTEAFFGQGTRLTVV.

The chain carries TRBV19 and TRBJ2-4; 7 bases map to TRBD1. Unmatched junction bases numbered 5, after V lost 6 bases and J lost 0 bases. The CDR3 loop spans 15 amino acids. CDR1 is LNHDA and CDR2 is SQIVND in the germline V gene (reference sequence). The CDR3, as DNA: TGTGCCAGTAGAGACAGGGTACTAGCCAAAAACATTCAGTACTTC. Its protein is CASRDRVLAKNIQYF.

The rearrangement links TRBV2 to TRBJ2-2; the D gene is possibly TRBD2 (6 bases). CDR3 size: 13 residues. Trimming took 7 bases from V and 7 from J, leaving 13 bases between them. The germline gives CDR1 SNHLY, CDR2 FYNNEI. Written as DNA, the CDR3 is TGTGCCAGCAACGCGGGAATGGGCGGGGAGCTGTTTTTT. Amino acids: CASNAGMGGELFF.